This entry is about one TCR beta chain. What it binds is unknown. Once RNA had been extracted, it was reverse transcribed into cDNA to act as the sequencing template. The repertoire was sequenced with immunoSEQ multiplex PCR; TCRdb's copy has only in-frame clones and lacks some. Here the sample spans around 200,000 clones, roughly three fifths being singletons. Germline V lookup: CDR1 PRHDT, CDR2 FYEKMQ (reference sequence). V was pared by 6 bases and J by 9 bases, with 17 bases of the junction left unmatched. This CDR3 spans 17 amino acids. This sample is drawn from a study of CD8+ T cells in alopecia areata. Study-wide points: Shared TCR sequences were less clear between patients than in mice, possibly partly from HLA diversity. With just one nonresponder, it is still uncertain whether baseline CD8+ expansion relates to response.

Specified treatment: oral pan-JAK inhibitor, 5-10 mg twice daily. The source was CD8+ T cells sorted from blood, collected at week 24, from a patient treated with tofacitinib. The clonotype originates from a human donor with alopecia areata. This chain connects TRBV13 to TRBJ2-2; 9 bases align to TRBD1. DNA of the CDR3: TGTGCCAGCAGTTATTCGGGACAGGGTGAAAATGAAAGGGAGCTGTTTTTT. Protein product: CASSYSGQGENERELFF.